This T cell receptor (beta chain) stems from a study of blood T cells in healthy people across ages. Germline V CDR1 and CDR2: SGDLS, YYNGEE. The CDR3 is 13 residues long. V lost 3 bases, J lost 3 bases, and 9 bases lay in between. With a J-beta primer mix and a sample-barcoded 5' primer, a second PCR ran roughly 6 to 11 cycles. Carrying 12 random nucleotides, a template-switch adaptor labeled each individual cDNA molecule. Using its own MiXCR run on the 5' RACE reads, TCRdb lists one record per CDR3 protein. Among 450,000 to 650,000 distinct CDR3 sequences listed, 24% were seen once. This clonotype was counted ten times or more. These data also formed part of another study, on T cells of mothers and their children.

Material for sequencing was blood. The V gene is TRBV9, the J gene TRBJ1-1; D perhaps matches TRBD1 (6 bases). This TCR derives from a boy aged 10-17 years in good health. CDR3 sequence (DNA): TGTGCCAGCAGCGCCAGGGGCTACACTGAAGCTTTCTTT. Translation: CASSARGYTEAFF.